This TCR beta chain was captured in a study of T cells in Graves' hyperthyroidism and ophthalmopathy. Points from the study as a whole: Ophthalmopathy, as predicted by the model, came a median 6.5 months after the prediction. Stable hyperthyroidism and ophthalmopathy were separated using 13 V-J signatures.

TCR beta CDR3 sequences were amplified from RNA transcripts. HTBI primers were employed in a first-round RT-PCR of the TCR CDR3. Using its own MiXCR run on the multiplex PCR reads, TCRdb lists one record per CDR3 protein. The table shows about 380,000 distinct CDR3 sequences, with around 13% occurring only once. To note about this clonotype: The antigen is unknown.

Germline-derived CDR1 and CDR2 are MNHNS and SASEGT. The CDR3 consists of 16 residues. V shed 2 bases and J 3 bases; nucleotides not matched to a gene: 5. The sequence was collected from a woman in her sixties with Graves' hyperthyroidism. This sequence joins TRBV6-1 and TRBJ2-7; 12 bases are shared with TRBD1. The sequenced sample consisted of blood. The CDR3, as DNA: TGTGCCAGCAGTGAACCGGGACAGGGGGCGGGCTACGAGCAGTACTTC. It yields the protein CASSEPGQGAGYEQYF.